This TCR beta chain was sequenced for a study of human T cells and chemical hapten exposure. Study outcomes and limitations: Significantly greater numbers of large CDR3 similarity clusters came from expanded TCRs than from controls.

MiXCR, applied by TCRdb to the RACE reads, yields one record per CDR3 protein. Among some 70,000 distinct CDR3 sequences, 11% were seen once, and the ten largest hold around 4.8%. CDR3 length: 13 amino acids. V lost 3 bases to trimming and J lost 2 bases; unmatched junction nucleotides: 1. Noted time point: pre-sensitization, week 0. Treatment in this sample: therapeutic diphenylcyclopropenone sensitization with weekly scalp DPC. This clonotype was picked up many times. Its antigen is currently unknown. The sample was whole blood, taken in connection with sensitization to the hapten diphenylcyclopropenone (DPC). The sequence came from a woman aged 45-65 years with alopecia areata. Some clones in this sample may be carry-over from other donors' samples. V and J are TRBV12-3 or TRBV12-4 and TRBJ2-7; 7 bases align to TRBD1. The chain's CDR3 is CASSFTGAYEQYF. In DNA, the CDR3 is TGTGCCAGCAGTTTTACAGGGGCCTACGAGCAGTACTTC.